The 19 T cell receptor beta chains below come from one sample, sequenced in a study of Tregs in tolerant kidney transplant recipients (dated by TCRdb to about 2019). Library method: the immunoSEQ multiplex PCR assay. TCRdb retrieved this table from immuneACCESS and kept in-frame rearrangements only. Not all clones are present; in checked studies, unresolved V genes account for under half, and no reason is known for the remainder. The sample contains approximately 90,000 clones, roughly 92% of them found a single time. The ten largest clones capture 4.7% of the sample. Sequencing was carried out using CD8+ T cells from blood. Source of these receptors: a human donor in good health.

The chain carries TRBV2 and TRBJ1-5; TRBD1 aligns across 9 bases. Germline V lookup: CDR1 SNHLY, CDR2 FYNNEI. The CDR3 sequence is 15 residues long. J lost 6 bases, V lost 2 bases, and 5 bases had no gene match. CDR3 nucleotide sequence: TGTGCCAGCAGTGAATTCGGACAGGGGTCTCAGCCCCAGCATTTT. Translating gives CASSEFGQGSQPQHF.

V usage is TRBV7-9 and J usage is TRBJ2-5; D is undetermined. Trimming removed 5 bases at V and 1 base at J, with 5 bases between. CDR1 and CDR2 (germline): SEHNR, FQNEAQ (reference sequence). The CDR3 covers 12 residues. As DNA, the CDR3 is TGTGCCAGCAGCCCGTCCCAAGAGACCCAGTACTTC. It codes for CASSPSQETQYF.

The chain carries TRBV5-4 and TRBJ1-1; D uncertain. In germline, CDR1 is SGHNT, CDR2 YYREEE (reference sequence). The CDR3 extends over 13 amino acids. The V end was cut by 2 bases, the J end by 1 base, with 6 bases between. CDR3 sequence (DNA): TGTGCCAGCAGCTTAAAAGCGAACACTGAAGCTTTCTTT. Translation gives CASSLKANTEAFF.

V gene TRBV6-4 combines with J gene TRBJ2-3, with TRBD2 matching 9 bases. The CDR3 contains 15 residues. The V gene end was trimmed by 1 base and the J gene end by 1 base; junction bases not matched to a gene: 0. Germline CDR1 and CDR2: MRHNA and SNTAGT. In DNA form, the CDR3 reads TGTGCCAGCAGTGACTTAGCGGGGGGCACAGATACGCAGTATTTT. Protein: CASSDLAGGTDTQYF.

This chain uses TRBV27 with TRBJ1-2, with D tentatively TRBD1 (6 bases). Trimming removed 5 bases at V and 0 bases at J, with 10 bases between. Germline V gene sequence: CDR1 MNHEY, CDR2 SMNVEV (reference sequence). The CDR3 has 14 residues. The CDR3 loop is CASSRGHTNYGYTF. The DNA of the CDR3 is TGTGCCAGCAGTCGGGGGCACACTAACTATGGCTACACCTTC.

The V call is TRBV10-1, the J call TRBJ2-3; D is possibly TRBD1 (7 bases). The length of the CDR3 is 15 residues. Germline loops: CDR1 WNHNN, CDR2 SYGVQD (reference sequence). V was cut by 8 bases and J by 4 bases, with 19 bases left in between. The CDR3 region is CASGGGGPTPDTQYF. CDR3 coding DNA: TGCGCCAGCGGCGGAGGGGGCCCGACCCCAGATACGCAGTATTTT.

The CDR3 protein is CSVEMEGASLDEQYF. The CDR3, as DNA: TGCAGCGTTGAAATGGAGGGGGCATCATTAGACGAGCAGTACTTC. The chain joins TRBV29-1 to TRBJ2-7, with D perhaps matching TRBD1 (7 bases). Germline V lookup: CDR1 SQVTM, CDR2 ANQGSEA. Trimming cost V 2 bases and J 5 bases, with 19 bases left between them. The CDR3 loop spans 15 amino acids.

This clone was recorded many times. V usage is TRBV6-5 and J usage is TRBJ1-1; D unresolved. Germline V gene data show CDR1 as MNHEY and CDR2 as SVGAGI. The CDR3 is made up of 15 amino acids. Between the trimmed V and J ends, which lost 0 bases and 1 base, there was a span of 9 bases. CDR3 coding DNA: TGTGCCAGCAGTTACTCGGTGCCAACGAACACTGAAGCTTTCTTT. Its translation: CASSYSVPTNTEAFF.

The chain combines TRBV6-5 with TRBJ1-2; D is undetermined. From germline, CDR1 is MNHEY and CDR2 SVGAGI. The CDR3 totals 12 residues. V gave up 3 bases and J gave up 6 bases, with 8 bases separating them. The CDR3 coding sequence is TGTGCCAGCAGTTATTATGGGAATGGCTACACCTTC. Its protein is CASSYYGNGYTF.

The chain combines TRBV4-1 with TRBJ2-7, with TRBD1 matching over 11 bases. The V segment lost 5 bases and the J segment 6 bases; nucleotides outside the gene matches: 9. The CDR3 contains 15 residues. Germline V gene data show CDR1 as MGHRA and CDR2 as YSYEKL. The CDR3 coding sequence is TGCGCCAGCAGCGCGACGGACAGGGGGCCCTTCGAGCAGTACTTC. Encoded protein: CASSATDRGPFEQYF.

CDR3: CASSTRSGQLNEKLFF. In DNA, the CDR3 is TGTGCCAGTAGCACCAGGTCGGGTCAGCTTAATGAAAAACTGTTTTTT. V and J are TRBV19 and TRBJ1-4; D is uncertain. This CDR3 region has 16 residues. Germline-derived CDR1 and CDR2 are LNHDA and SQIVND (reference sequence). V shed 6 bases and J shed 4 bases, with 18 bases lying between them. The full variable domain, its missing parts supplied by reference TRBV19 and TRBJ1-4, is DGGITQSPKYLFRKEGQNVTLSCEQNLNHDAMYWYRQDPGQGLRLIYYSQIVNDFQKGDIAEGYSVSREKKESFPLTVTSAQKNPTAFYLCASSTRSGQLNEKLFFGSGTQLSVL.

This clone has just one count. CDR3 nucleotide sequence: TGTGCCAGCAGCCCAGGACTAGCGGGAGTGGGCCCCGGGGAGCTGTTTTTT. Translation gives CASSPGLAGVGPGELFF. The chain has TRBV6-4 and TRBJ2-2; 13 bases match TRBD2. With V trimmed by 6 bases and J by 6 bases, 10 bases remained unmatched. This CDR3 has 17 residues. The germline V gene has CDR1 MRHNA and CDR2 SNTAGT.

The V gene is TRBV9, the J gene TRBJ2-5; TRBD1 is a possible D gene (6 bases). Germline V gene sequence: CDR1 SGDLS, CDR2 YYNGEE. The CDR3 sequence is 14 residues long. V was cut by 3 bases and J by 1 base, with 10 bases left in between. The CDR3 region has the DNA TGTGCCAGCAGCGCAGCGGACAGCCAAGAGACCCAGTACTTC. Amino acid sequence: CASSAADSQETQYF.

The rearrangement uses TRBV7-3 and TRBJ1-1, with D uncertain. Trimming took off 2 bases at V and 1 base at J, with 14 bases between the two ends. The CDR3 is made up of 16 amino acids. Germline values: CDR1 SGHTA, CDR2 FQGTGA. CDR3 coding DNA: TGTGCCAGCAGCTTAGTAGAGGGAAGGGCGAACACTGAAGCTTTCTTT. Amino acids: CASSLVEGRANTEAFF. The complete variable domain, with remaining parts taken from reference TRBV7-3 and TRBJ1-1, reads GAGVSQTPSNKVTEKGKYVELRCDPISGHTALYWYRQSLGQGPEFLIYFQGTGAADDSGLPNDRFFAVRPEGSVSTLKIQRTERGDSAVYLCASSLVEGRANTEAFFGQGTRLTVV.

This sequence joins TRBV7-9 and TRBJ1-4; weak D call: TRBD1 (5 bases). The CDR3 has 16 amino acids. The V gene lost 1 base and the J gene lost 1 base, with 10 bases spanning the gap. In germline, CDR1 is SEHNR, CDR2 FQNEAQ (reference sequence). CDR3: CASSLGPQGTNEKLFF. Here the CDR3 DNA reads TGTGCCAGCAGCTTAGGGCCCCAGGGAACTAATGAAAAACTGTTTTTT.

The J gene is TRBJ1-1, the V gene TRBV7-8; D gene uncertain. The CDR3 is made up of 13 amino acids. V was pared by 4 bases and J by 0 bases, with 6 bases between. The V gene's germline CDR1 is SGHVS and CDR2 FQNEAQ. The CDR3 loop is CASSSGLNTEAFF. CDR3 nucleotides: TGTGCCAGCAGCTCGGGCTTGAACACTGAAGCTTTCTTT. The full variable domain, in which reference TRBV7-8 and TRBJ1-1 provide the parts outside the CDR3, is GAGVSQSPRYKVAKRGQDVALRCDPISGHVSLFWYQQALGQGPEFLTYFQNEAQLDKSGLPSDRFFAERPEGSVSTLKIQRTQQEDSAVYLCASSSGLNTEAFFGQGTRLTVV.

The rearrangement joins TRBV19 to TRBJ1-3; no definite D call. Germline CDR1 LNHDA, CDR2 SQIVND (reference sequence). This CDR3 is built from 15 residues. V was trimmed by 10 bases and J by 0 bases, leaving 16 bases between them. The CDR3 here is CATADWRASGNTIYF. The CDR3 DNA sequence: TGTGCCACTGCGGACTGGAGAGCCTCTGGAAACACCATATATTTT.

The V call is TRBV30, the J call TRBJ2-1; possibly TRBD1 for D (6 bases). Germline assignment: CDR1 GTSNPN and CDR2 SVGIG (reference sequence). The V end lost 0 bases, the J end lost 8 bases, and 11 bases lay between the germline ends. This CDR3 has 13 residues. The CDR3 loop is CAWSVTGYDEQFF. Written as DNA, the CDR3 is TGTGCCTGGAGTGTAACAGGGTACGATGAGCAGTTCTTC.

CDR3 nucleotide sequence: TGTGCCAGCAGGGGCTACGAGCAGTACTTC. Translation gives CASRGYEQYF. V usage is TRBV6-1 and J usage is TRBJ2-7, with D unresolved. The germline V gene has CDR1 MNHNS and CDR2 SASEGT. Trimming took off 6 bases at V and 3 bases at J, with 3 bases between the two ends. The CDR3 extends over 10 amino acids.